This T cell receptor beta chain was captured by sequencing in a study of high-grade serous ovarian cancer treatment subgroups. Profiling relied on immunoSEQ multiplex PCR, and the TCRdb table lists in-frame clones only, not all of them. The data show fewer than 20,000 clones, about 76% seen once. Tumor samples were taken before definitive surgery or chemotherapy. Source material: tumor tissue. The receptor comes from a human donor with high-grade serous ovarian cancer.

The CDR3 DNA reads TGTGCCAGCAGCGCGTTAGACATTCAGTACTTC. The encoded protein is CASSALDIQYF. This rearrangement joins TRBV11-2 to TRBJ2-4, with no clear D. The CDR3 spans 11 residues. Germline loops: CDR1 SGHAT, CDR2 FQNNGV. Trimming pared 5 bases from V and 8 bases from J, leaving 7 bases between.